One sample yielded the 26 T cell receptor beta chains listed below, sequenced in a study of CD8+CD57+ T cells in acquired aplastic anemia. Genomic DNA was employed as the template in profiling TCR beta VDJ and CDR3. MiXCR was run by TCRdb on the reads, yielding one entry per CDR3 protein. The table shows 200,000 to 300,000 distinct CDR3 sequences, with approximately 86% occurring only once. Only patients with CD8+CD57+ cell expansion on flow cytometry were chosen for sequencing. Sequenced sample: sorted CD4+, CD8+, or CD8+CD57+ T cells (not recorded which) from PBMCs. These TCRs come from a human donor with aplastic anemia.

This chain links TRBV5-1 with TRBJ2-5, with 9 bases identical to TRBD1. The CDR3 contains 14 residues. The germline gives CDR1 SGHRS, CDR2 YFSETQ. The J segment lost 7 bases and the V segment lost 4 bases, leaving 8 bases of the junction unmatched. The DNA for the CDR3 is TGCGCCAGCAGCATGGGCCAGGGACAGGGGACCCAGTACTTC. Protein sequence: CASSMGQGQGTQYF.

The rearrangement joins TRBV5-4 to TRBJ1-6; 7 bases are a match to TRBD1. J was trimmed by 13 bases and V by 4 bases; bases with no gene match: 17. Looked up from germline, CDR1 is SGHNT and CDR2 is YYREEE (reference sequence). This CDR3 has 16 amino acids. CDR3 sequence: CASSITSGGQRSPLHF. The CDR3 DNA follows: TGTGCCAGCAGCATTACTAGCGGGGGACAGCGATCCCCCCTCCACTTT. Drawing the rest from reference TRBV5-4 and TRBJ1-6, the complete variable domain is ETGVTQSPTHLIKTRGQQVTLRCSSQSGHNTVSWYQQALGQGPQFIFQYYREEENGRGNFPPRFSGLQFPNYSSELNVNALELDDSALYLCASSITSGGQRSPLHFGNGTRLTVT.

The chain carries TRBV11-1 and TRBJ1-2, with 8 bases fitting TRBD1. This CDR3 comprises 17 residues. Per germline, CDR1 SGHAT and CDR2 FQDESV (reference sequence). The V and J ends lost 1 base and 3 bases, in that order; junction bases with no gene match: 10. In DNA form, the CDR3 reads TGTGCCAGCAGCTTAGAGTGGTACGAACAGGGGGACTATGGCTACACCTTC. This sequence encodes CASSLEWYEQGDYGYTF.

Of note for this clonotype: Compared with germline, one end of the junction differs, possibly owing to a read error. The chain couples TRBV15 to TRBJ1-1; TRBD1 is a possible D gene (6 bases). Germline-derived CDR1 and CDR2 are LNHNV and YYDKDF (reference sequence). There are 15 residues in the CDR3. The CDR3 sequence is CASSLDLQGGTEAFF. CDR3 nucleotides: TGTGCCAGCAGCTTAGATCTACAAGGGGGCACTGAAGCTTTCTTT.

A note on this clonotype: An end of the junction differs from the germline gene, which may be a read error. The rearrangement joins TRBV12-3 or TRBV12-4 to TRBJ1-2; TRBD1 aligns across 8 bases. This CDR3 spans 15 amino acids. CDR3 amino acids: CASSLDTGTGYRYTF. CDR3 coding DNA: TGTGCCAGCAGTTTAGATACCGGGACAGGCTATCGCTACACCTTC.

The V and J genes are TRBV7-3 and TRBJ1-2; tentatively, D is TRBD1 (6 bases). Trimming shortened V by 5 bases and J by 14 bases, and 27 bases separated the two germline ends. The V gene's germline CDR1 is SGHTA and CDR2 FQGTGA. The CDR3 has 15 residues. Written as DNA, the CDR3 is TGTGCCAGCAGCCTGACGACAGGAGCCTACAATGAGCAGACCTTC. Protein: CASSLTTGAYNEQTF.

Points on this clonotype: This likely stems from a read error, as it lies one base from a far larger clone. The chain links TRBV9 to TRBJ2-3; D not certain. V lost 0 bases, J lost 13 bases, and 21 bases lay in between. The CDR3 sequence is 15 residues long. CDR1 is SGDLS, CDR2 YYNGEE, per germline. The CDR3 sequence: CASSVGSDTPYFEYF. The CDR3 region has the DNA TGTGCCAGCAGCGTAGGGTCAGATACGCCGTATTTTGAGTATTTT.

A few counts support this clonotype. This rearrangement joins TRBV7-6 to TRBJ1-6; D possibly corresponds to TRBD1 (6 bases). This CDR3 has 16 residues. V lost 0 bases, J lost 15 bases, and 21 bases lay in between. From germline, CDR1 is SGHVS and CDR2 FNYEAQ. This CDR3 reads CASSLAHGTKETHLHF. CDR3 sequence (DNA): TGTGCCAGCAGCTTAGCCCACGGGACAAAAGAGACCCACCTCCACTTT.

The sample holds a few counts of this clonotype. Lacking the conserved final phenylalanine or tryptophan, this CDR3 likely reflects a read error. The chain joins TRBV2 to TRBJ2-3, with D perhaps being TRBD1 or TRBD2 (5 bases each). Germline lookup yields CDR1 SNHLY and CDR2 FYNNEI. This CDR3 has 13 amino acids. The CDR3 region has the DNA TGTGCCAGCGGGGACGCGGGCACTGATACGCAGTATTAT. Protein sequence: CASGDAGTDTQYY.

This chain links TRBV7-8 with TRBJ2-7; D perhaps matches TRBD2 (6 bases). The CDR3 extends over 18 amino acids. Germline V CDR1 and CDR2: SGHVS, FQNEAQ. V was trimmed by 0 bases and J by 1 base, leaving 19 bases between them. CDR3 residues: CASSLAGGRAALSYEQYV. Written as DNA, the CDR3 is TGTGCCAGCAGCTTAGCGGGAGGTCGGGCTGCGCTTTCCTACGAGCAGTACGTC.

For the CDR3, the DNA is TGTGCCATCACCCCGCACGACGGCAACTATGGCTACACCTTC. Translated: CAITPHDGNYGYTF. This chain connects TRBV10-3 to TRBJ1-2; unclear D gene. The CDR3 consists of 14 residues. CDR1 and CDR2 from the germline V gene are ENHRY and SYGVKD. V gave up 7 bases and J gave up 2 bases, with 14 bases separating them.

The V call is TRBV7-8, the J call TRBJ2-7, with a weak D call TRBD1 (6 bases). The CDR3 has 18 amino acids. Germline V gene data show CDR1 as SGHVS and CDR2 as FQNEAQ. Trimming took 1 base from V and 1 from J, leaving 20 bases between them. CDR3: CASSLEGDRTALSYEQYV. Here the CDR3 DNA reads TGTGCCAGCAGCTTAGAGGGAGACCGGACAGCCCTTTCCTACGAGCAGTACGTC.

As concerns this clonotype: A junction end diverges from the germline sequence, so it may reflect a read error. The rearrangement links TRBV7-9 to TRBJ2-7, with 10 bases matching TRBD2. This CDR3 is 14 amino acids long. Looked up from germline, CDR1 is SEHNR and CDR2 is FQNEAQ (reference sequence). Here the CDR3 reads CASSFQRSGGEEEF. DNA for the CDR3: TGTGCCAGCAGCTTTCAAAGAAGCGGGGGGGAGGAGGAGTTC.

Points on this clonotype: The junction shows a germline mismatch at one end, possibly a read error. The gene calls are TRBV7-8 and TRBJ1-5; D is unclear. From germline, CDR1 is SGHVS and CDR2 FQNEAQ. The CDR3 loop spans 15 amino acids. CDR3 bases: TGTGCCAGCAGCTTAGCGGGAGGCCCCGATCCGCCCTATTATTTT. Amino acid sequence: CASSLAGGPDPPYYF.

The V call is TRBV7-7, the J call TRBJ1-2, with D possibly matching TRBD1 (5 bases). The germline CDR1 and CDR2 sequences are SSHAT and FNYEAQ (reference sequence). V shed 5 bases and J shed 11 bases, with 27 bases lying between them. CDR3 length: 16 residues. CDR3 sequence reads: CASSPTAQRHTGEYTF. The CDR3 nucleotides are TGTGCCAGCAGCCCGACAGCTCAAAGGCACACCGGGGAGTACACCTTC.

The rearrangement links TRBV5-1 to TRBJ2-7; possible D gene TRBD1, 5 bases. The CDR3 has 14 amino acids. Germline V CDR1 and CDR2: SGHRS, YFSETQ. V was clipped by 0 bases and J by 0 bases, with 7 bases between them. CDR3 DNA sequence: TGCGCCAGCAGCTTGGGACAGAGCTCCTACGAGCAGTACTTC. Protein product: CASSLGQSSYEQYF.

V and J are TRBV5-4 and TRBJ2-1; D not resolved. CDR1 and CDR2 (germline): SGHNT, YYREEE (reference sequence). The ends were cut back, 2 bases at V and 7 bases at J, with 10 bases in the middle. The CDR3 is 13 amino acids. The DNA of the CDR3 is TGTGCCAGCAGCTTTACTACCGAGAATGAGCAGTTCTTC. Its translation is CASSFTTENEQFF.

The V and J genes are TRBV7-2 and TRBJ2-7; the D gene is possibly TRBD2 (5 bases). Germline V gene lookup returns CDR1 SGHTA and CDR2 FQGNSA. This CDR3 is 18 amino acids long. V lost 0 bases and J 4 bases, leaving 22 bases between the germline ends. CDR3 nucleotide sequence: TGTGCCAGCAGCTTAGCTGGAGGCCCCACAACGCAGTCTTACGAGCAGTACGTC. It codes for CASSLAGGPTTQSYEQYV.

This chain connects TRBV24-1 to TRBJ2-7, with a weak D call TRBD1 (6 bases). In germline, CDR1 is KGHDR, CDR2 SFDVKD. The CDR3 runs 13 residues. CDR3 sequence (DNA): TGTGCCACCTTGGCAGGGGACACCGGGGAGCTGTACGTC. Its translation: CATLAGDTGELYV.

This clonotype was picked up a small number of times. This chain joins TRBV11-3 and TRBJ2-3; no clear D gene. Germline V lookup: CDR1 SGHNT, CDR2 YENEEA. The CDR3 length is 12 residues. The ends were cut back, 5 bases at V and 8 bases at J, with 11 bases in the middle. The CDR3 DNA is TGTGCCAGCAGCGTAGGTCCAGCTACGCAGTATTTT. Encoded protein: CASSVGPATQYF.

The rearrangement joins TRBV7-9 to TRBJ1-6, with D possibly TRBD1 on 6 matching bases. The ends were cut back, 1 base at V and 10 bases at J, with 11 bases in the middle. Germline V lookup: CDR1 SEHNR, CDR2 FQNEAQ (reference sequence). The CDR3 loop spans 14 amino acids. The CDR3 region is CASSLEGGASPLHF. CDR3 nucleotide sequence: TGTGCCAGCAGCTTAGAGGGGGGCGCCTCACCCCTCCACTTT.

A note on this clonotype: Because it lacks the conserved phenylalanine or tryptophan at the end, this CDR3 is likely a read error. The limits of the CDR3 on the DNA are not certain, so only TCRdb's listed CDR3 is given. V usage is TRBV7-8 and J usage is TRBJ2-3; the tabulated D call, TRBD1, remains unverified against the DNA. The CDR3 numbers 13 amino acids, ends counted. Germline V gene data show CDR1 as SGHVS and CDR2 as FQNEAQ. The CDR3 spells CASSYRPDGTPHS.

This chain joins TRBV5-6 and TRBJ1-1, with no clear D. The CDR3 runs 14 residues. The germline CDR1 and CDR2 sequences are SGHDT and YYEEEE. V was pared by 0 bases and J by 4 bases, with 10 bases between. CDR3 sequence reads: CASSLDGEVTEAFF. The CDR3, as DNA: TGTGCCAGCAGCTTGGACGGGGAAGTCACTGAAGCTTTCTTT.

The rearrangement links TRBV4-2 to TRBJ1-1; no firm D call. Per the germline V gene, CDR1 is LGHNA and CDR2 is YNFKEQ. This CDR3 is 13 amino acids long. The ends were cut back, 1 base at V and 5 bases at J, with 8 bases in the middle. The CDR3 DNA follows: TGTGCCAGCAGCCAAGGCAGTGGGACTGAAGCTTTCTTT. It specifies CASSQGSGTEAFF.

About this clonotype itself: At one end, the junction sequence differs from germline, possibly due to a read error. The chain recombines TRBV9 with TRBJ2-3; 10 positions match TRBD2. This CDR3 comprises 14 residues. Germline V lookup: CDR1 SGDLS, CDR2 YYNGEE. The CDR3 here is CASSLAGGPSTPHF. The CDR3 region has the DNA TGTGCCAGCAGCTTAGCGGGAGGTCCGTCTACGCCGCATTTT.

The sample holds a few counts of this clonotype. At one end the junction does not follow the germline gene, possibly because of a read error. This chain joins TRBV2 and TRBJ2-3; D is perhaps TRBD1 or TRBD2 (5 bases each). Germline CDR1 is SNHLY and CDR2 is FYNNEI. This CDR3 spans 13 amino acids. The CDR3 coding sequence is TGTGCCAGCGGGGACGGGGCTACCGATACGCAGTTTTTT. This gives the protein CASGDGATDTQFF.